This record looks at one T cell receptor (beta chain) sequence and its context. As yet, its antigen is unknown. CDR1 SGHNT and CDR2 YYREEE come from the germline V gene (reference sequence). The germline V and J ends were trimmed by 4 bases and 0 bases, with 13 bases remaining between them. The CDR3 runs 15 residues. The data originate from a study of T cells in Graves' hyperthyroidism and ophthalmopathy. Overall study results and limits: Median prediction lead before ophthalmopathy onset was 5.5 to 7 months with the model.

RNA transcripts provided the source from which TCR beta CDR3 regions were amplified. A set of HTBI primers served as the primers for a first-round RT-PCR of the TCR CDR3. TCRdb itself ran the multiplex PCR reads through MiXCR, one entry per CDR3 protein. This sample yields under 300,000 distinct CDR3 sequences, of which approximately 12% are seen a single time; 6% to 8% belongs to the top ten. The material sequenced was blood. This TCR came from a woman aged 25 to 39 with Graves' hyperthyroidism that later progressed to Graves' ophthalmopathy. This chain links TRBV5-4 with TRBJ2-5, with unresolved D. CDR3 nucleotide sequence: TGTGCCAGCAGCCCAAACTGGGCGCACCAAGAGACCCAGTACTTC. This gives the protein CASSPNWAHQETQYF.